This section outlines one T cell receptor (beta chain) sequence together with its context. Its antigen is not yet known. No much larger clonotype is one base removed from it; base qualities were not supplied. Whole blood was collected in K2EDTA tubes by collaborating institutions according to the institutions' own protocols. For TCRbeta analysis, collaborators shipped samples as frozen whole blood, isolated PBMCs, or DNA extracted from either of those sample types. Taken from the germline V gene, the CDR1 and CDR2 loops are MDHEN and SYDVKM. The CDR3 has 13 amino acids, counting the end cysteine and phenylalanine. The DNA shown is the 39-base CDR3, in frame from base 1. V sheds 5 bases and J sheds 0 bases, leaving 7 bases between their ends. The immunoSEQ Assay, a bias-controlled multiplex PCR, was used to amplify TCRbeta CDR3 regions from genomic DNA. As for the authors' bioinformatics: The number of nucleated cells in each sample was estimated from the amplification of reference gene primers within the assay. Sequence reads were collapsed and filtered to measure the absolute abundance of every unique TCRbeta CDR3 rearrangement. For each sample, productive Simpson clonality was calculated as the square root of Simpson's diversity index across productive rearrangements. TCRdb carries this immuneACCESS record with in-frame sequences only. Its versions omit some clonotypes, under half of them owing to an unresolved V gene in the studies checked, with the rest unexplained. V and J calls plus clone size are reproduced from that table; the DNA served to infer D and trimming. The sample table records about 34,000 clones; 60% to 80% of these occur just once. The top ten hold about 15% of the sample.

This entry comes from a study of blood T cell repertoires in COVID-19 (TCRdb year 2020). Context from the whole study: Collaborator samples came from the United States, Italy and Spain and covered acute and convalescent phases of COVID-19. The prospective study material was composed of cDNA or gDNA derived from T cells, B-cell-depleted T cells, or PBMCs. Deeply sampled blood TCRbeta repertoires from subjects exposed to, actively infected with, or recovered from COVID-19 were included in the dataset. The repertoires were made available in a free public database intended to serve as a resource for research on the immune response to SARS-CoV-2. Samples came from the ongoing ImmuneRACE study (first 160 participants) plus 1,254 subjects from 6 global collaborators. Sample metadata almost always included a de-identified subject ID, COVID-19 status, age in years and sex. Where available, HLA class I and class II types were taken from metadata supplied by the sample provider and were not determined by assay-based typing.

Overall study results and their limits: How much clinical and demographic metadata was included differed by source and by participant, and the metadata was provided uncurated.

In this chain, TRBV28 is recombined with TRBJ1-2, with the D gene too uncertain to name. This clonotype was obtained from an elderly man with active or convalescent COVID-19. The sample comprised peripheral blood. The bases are TGTGCCAGCAGTCTGAGTGCTAACTATGGCTACACCTTC. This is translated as CASSLSANYGYTF.